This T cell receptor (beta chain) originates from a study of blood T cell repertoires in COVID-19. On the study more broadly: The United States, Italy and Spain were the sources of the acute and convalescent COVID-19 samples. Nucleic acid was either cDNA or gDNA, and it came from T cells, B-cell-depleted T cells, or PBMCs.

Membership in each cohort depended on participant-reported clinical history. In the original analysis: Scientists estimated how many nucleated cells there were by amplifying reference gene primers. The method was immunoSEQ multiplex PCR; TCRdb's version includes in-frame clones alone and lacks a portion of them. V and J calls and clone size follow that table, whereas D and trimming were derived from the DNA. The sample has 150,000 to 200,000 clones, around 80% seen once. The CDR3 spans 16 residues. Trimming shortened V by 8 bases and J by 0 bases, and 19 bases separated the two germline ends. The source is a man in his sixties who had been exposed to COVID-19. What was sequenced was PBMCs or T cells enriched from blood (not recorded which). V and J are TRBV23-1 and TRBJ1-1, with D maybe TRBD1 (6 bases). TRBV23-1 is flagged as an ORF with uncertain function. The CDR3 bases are TGCGCCAGCGGCAAATACGGGACACCAATGAACACTGAAGCTTTCTTT. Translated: CASGKYGTPMNTEAFF.